This T cell receptor beta chain was profiled in a study of technical replicates of blood from a handful of donors. The CDR3 runs 15 residues. V shed 6 bases and J shed 1 base, with 15 bases lying between them. Germline CDR1 reads MNHEY; CDR2 reads SMNVEV (reference sequence). Repertoires were generated with immunoSEQ multiplex PCR, while TCRdb's copy carries only in-frame clones and drops some. The table shows fewer than 80,000 clones, with around 86% occurring only once. This receptor was taken from a human donor in good health. Some clones in this sample may be carry-over from other donors' samples. Input material: PBMCs. The chain combines TRBV27 with TRBJ1-1; TRBD1 might be the D (5 bases). This CDR3 reads CASRPTQVKNTEAFF. CDR3 nucleotides: TGTGCCAGCAGACCAACACAGGTGAAGAACACTGAAGCTTTCTTT.